This is a list of T cell receptor beta chains from one sample in a study of blood T cell repertoires in COVID-19. Profiled with immunoSEQ multiplex PCR; TCRdb holds only in-frame clones, not every one. The sample lists 200,000 to 250,000 clones, approximately 90% seen once, with about 4% in the top ten. The sequenced material came from PBMCs or T cells enriched from blood (not recorded which). All receptors derive from a woman aged 40 to 50 with acute COVID-19. Each CDR3 is given with its conserved first and last residue. D genes are given only for firm matches. Clone size appears in some rows only: once, few, many, or a class for an expanded clone.

D: TRBD1
size: -
V: TRBV29-1
J: TRBJ1-4
DNA: TGCAGCGTGAGGACAGGGGGCTTAGAAAAACTGTTTTTT
CDR3: CSVRTGGLEKLFF

D: TRBD1
size: -
V: TRBV29-1
J: TRBJ1-1
DNA: TGCAGCGTAGGACAGGGGCGGACGTCGGAAGCTTTCTTT
CDR3: CSVGQGRTSEAFF

D: -
size: -
V: TRBV2
J: TRBJ1-2
DNA: TGTGCCAGTAGAAGACTATGGACAGCTGCTAACTATGGCTACACCTTC
CDR3: CASRRLWTAANYGYTF

D: TRBD1
size: few
V: TRBV7-2
J: TRBJ1-1
DNA: TGTGCCAGCAGCTTTCAGGGGGGTGTGGCTGAAGCTTTCTTT
CDR3: CASSFQGGVAEAFF

D: TRBD1
size: -
V: TRBV14
J: TRBJ1-2
DNA: TGTGCCAGCAGCCAAGAGACAGGGGGTTTCTATGGCTACACCTTC
CDR3: CASSQETGGFYGYTF

D: -
size: -
V: TRBV6-2/TRBV6-3
J: TRBJ1-4
DNA: TGTGCCAGCAGTCGGGCAACAGGGCCGCTTGGCGAAAAACTGTTTTTT
CDR3: CASSRATGPLGEKLFF

D: -
size: -
V: TRBV5-5
J: TRBJ1-5
DNA: TGTGCCAGCAGCCCAGGACAGACCAATCAGCCCCAGCATTTT
CDR3: CASSPGQTNQPQHF

D: -
size: -
V: TRBV10-1
J: TRBJ1-5
DNA: TGCGCCAGCAGTGAGTTACAGCGACCCAGGGCCCGCGGCAATCAGCCCCAGCATTTT
CDR3: CASSELQRPRARGNQPQHF

D: -
size: -
V: TRBV7-6
J: TRBJ1-5
DNA: TGTGCCAGCAGCCAACAGGAGAATCAGCCCCAGCATTTT
CDR3: CASSQQENQPQHF

D: TRBD1
size: -
V: TRBV18
J: TRBJ2-2
DNA: TGTGCCAGCTCACCACTGGGACAGGGGGCGAACACCGGGGAGCTGTTTTTT
CDR3: CASSPLGQGANTGELFF

D: -
size: once
V: TRBV4-1
J: TRBJ1-2
DNA: TGCGCCAGCAGCCAATCTCAGGCGCTTAACTATGGCTACACCTTC
CDR3: CASSQSQALNYGYTF

D: -
size: -
V: TRBV19
J: TRBJ1-5
DNA: TGTGCCAGTAGTATAGGGATCTCGGGGAATCAGGCTTATAGCAATCAGCCCCAGCATTTT
CDR3: CASSIGISGNQAYSNQPQHF

D: TRBD1
size: -
V: TRBV7-9
J: TRBJ1-2
DNA: TGTGCCAGCAGCGAAGACAGGGTTAACTATGGCTACACCTTC
CDR3: CASSEDRVNYGYTF

D: -
size: -
V: TRBV9
J: TRBJ2-4
DNA: TGTGCCAGCAGCGTAGGGGACCCCAGGGGGGACATTCAGTACTTC
CDR3: CASSVGDPRGDIQYF

D: TRBD1
size: -
V: TRBV6-1
J: TRBJ1-5
DNA: TGTGCCAGCAGTGAATACAGGGGGACGGGAATTCAGCCCCAGCATTTT
CDR3: CASSEYRGTGIQPQHF

D: -
size: -
V: TRBV15
J: TRBJ1-1
DNA: TGTGCCACCAGCAGAGTCGCCGGGTCCTTTAGAGCTTTCTTT
CDR3: CATSRVAGSFRAFF

D: -
size: once
V: TRBV4-3
J: TRBJ1-3
DNA: TGCGCCAGCAGCCCACAGGAAATCCCTGGAAACACCATATATTTT
CDR3: CASSPQEIPGNTIYF

D: -
size: -
V: TRBV2
J: TRBJ2-3
DNA: TGTGCCAGCTCCCAGAAAACAGATACGCAGTATTTT
CDR3: CASSQKTDTQYF

D: -
size: -
V: TRBV4-2
J: TRBJ1-3
DNA: TGTGCCAGCAGCCAAGACTTAGGAAACACCATATATTTT
CDR3: CASSQDLGNTIYF

D: -
size: -
V: TRBV5-1
J: TRBJ2-2
DNA: TGCGCCAGCAGCTTGTCTACAGGGAACACCGGGGAGCTGTTTTTT
CDR3: CASSLSTGNTGELFF

D: -
size: once
V: TRBV7-6
J: TRBJ1-4
DNA: TGTGCCAGCAGCTTAGTAGGCGGGACCGCAGAGAAACTGTTTTTT
CDR3: CASSLVGGTAEKLFF

D: -
size: -
V: TRBV10-3
J: TRBJ1-2
DNA: TGTGCCATCAGTGAGGCGGGTTTTTATGGCTACACCTTC
CDR3: CAISEAGFYGYTF

D: -
size: few
V: TRBV6-6
J: TRBJ1-5
DNA: TGTGCCAGCAGTAAGCATAGCAATCAGCCCCAGCATTTT
CDR3: CASSKHSNQPQHF

D: TRBD1
size: -
V: TRBV29-1
J: TRBJ1-2
DNA: TGCAGCGGGGGGACAGGAGCTAACTATGGCTACACCTTC
CDR3: CSGGTGANYGYTF

D: -
size: -
V: TRBV5-6
J: TRBJ2-3
DNA: TGTGCCAGCAGCGAAAGTTATGGGGCCACAGATACGCAGTATTTT
CDR3: CASSESYGATDTQYF

D: TRBD1
size: -
V: TRBV6-5
J: TRBJ1-4
DNA: TGTGCCAGCAGGTTCGGGACAGTTAATGAAAAACTGTTTTTT
CDR3: CASRFGTVNEKLFF

D: TRBD2
size: -
V: TRBV11-2
J: TRBJ2-3
DNA: TGTGCCAGCAGCTTAGGTCCGGCGGGGGGTCCGTCAGATACGCAGTATTTT
CDR3: CASSLGPAGGPSDTQYF

D: -
size: -
V: TRBV12-3/TRBV12-4
J: TRBJ2-1
DNA: TGTGCCAGCAGTACATTGGCTTCAGGGGAGCAGTTCTTC
CDR3: CASSTLASGEQFF

D: TRBD1
size: -
V: TRBV9
J: TRBJ1-5
DNA: TGTGCCAGCAGCGCGGGACAGGGCACTCAGCCCCAGCATTTT
CDR3: CASSAGQGTQPQHF

D: TRBD1
size: -
V: TRBV2
J: TRBJ1-1
DNA: TGTGCCAGCAGTGTTGAGGGGGCGCGCACTGAAGCTTTCTTT
CDR3: CASSVEGARTEAFF

D: -
size: -
V: TRBV27
J: TRBJ2-6
DNA: TGTGCCAGCAGTTTGGTGGGCTACGGAAGCTCTGGGGCCAACGTCCTGACTTTC
CDR3: CASSLVGYGSSGANVLTF

D: -
size: -
V: TRBV19
J: TRBJ2-2
DNA: TGTGCCAGTAGTATAGCGTCCCTCACCGGGGAGCTGTTTTTT
CDR3: CASSIASLTGELFF

D: -
size: -
V: TRBV2
J: TRBJ2-2
DNA: TGTGCCAGCAGTGTTTCCGGCAGGGTGAACACCGGGGAGCTGTTTTTT
CDR3: CASSVSGRVNTGELFF

D: -
size: once
V: TRBV10-3
J: TRBJ2-5
DNA: TGTGCCATCAGTGTAAAGGACTCATACCACCAAGAGACCCAGTACTTC
CDR3: CAISVKDSYHQETQYF

D: -
size: -
V: TRBV11-2
J: TRBJ1-1
DNA: TGTGCCAGCAGCTTAGGTGGCATAACGGAGGCTTTCTTT
CDR3: CASSLGGITEAFF

D: -
size: -
V: TRBV2
J: TRBJ1-6
DNA: TGTGCCAGCAGCCCCGCTGGGGGGGGAGTAAGCCTCCACTTT
CDR3: CASSPAGGGVSLHF

D: -
size: -
V: TRBV5-1
J: TRBJ1-5
DNA: TGCGCCAGCAGAGCGCAAATCAATCAGCCCCAGCATTTT
CDR3: CASRAQINQPQHF

D: TRBD1
size: -
V: TRBV29-1
J: TRBJ1-3
DNA: TGCAGCGTCAAAAACAGGGGTGACACCATATATTTT
CDR3: CSVKNRGDTIYF

D: -
size: -
V: TRBV7-8
J: TRBJ1-2
DNA: TGTGCCAGCAGCTCCTCTACAACCCGGGGGGGTCTCTCTGGCTACACCTTC
CDR3: CASSSSTTRGGLSGYTF

D: -
size: -
V: TRBV7-9
J: TRBJ2-4
DNA: TGTGCCAGCAGCTTAAGGGGTCTTGGCATTCAGTACTTC
CDR3: CASSLRGLGIQYF

D: -
size: once
V: TRBV5-5
J: TRBJ1-5
DNA: TGTGCCAGCGGACAGTACAGCAATCAGCCCCAGCATTTT
CDR3: CASGQYSNQPQHF

D: -
size: -
V: TRBV19
J: TRBJ2-7
DNA: TGTGCCAGTAGCGCCGGGACACCTTCCTACGAGCAGTACTTC
CDR3: CASSAGTPSYEQYF

D: -
size: -
V: TRBV6-5
J: TRBJ1-2
DNA: TGTGCCAGCAGCCCGGGACAACTAATATATGGCTACACCTTC
CDR3: CASSPGQLIYGYTF

D: TRBD2
size: -
V: TRBV6-2/TRBV6-3
J: TRBJ2-1
DNA: TGTGCCAGCAGCTCCATGCGGGGGATCGCCTACAATGAGCAGTTCTTC
CDR3: CASSSMRGIAYNEQFF

D: -
size: -
V: TRBV19
J: TRBJ1-2
DNA: TGTGCCAGTAGTATGAACGGGGTAGAGGGAAACTATGGCTACACCTTC
CDR3: CASSMNGVEGNYGYTF

D: -
size: few
V: TRBV6-5
J: TRBJ1-5
DNA: TGTGCCAGCAGGCCGGTGAGGGGGAGCAATCAGCCCCAGCATTTT
CDR3: CASRPVRGSNQPQHF

D: TRBD1
size: -
V: TRBV5-1
J: TRBJ1-4
DNA: TGCGCCAGCAGCTTATCGACAGGGGTTTGGGGGGAAAAACTGTTTTTT
CDR3: CASSLSTGVWGEKLFF

D: TRBD1
size: -
V: TRBV6-5
J: TRBJ2-3
DNA: TGTGCCAGCAGTTCGACAGGGGCACCCACAGATACGCAGTATTTT
CDR3: CASSSTGAPTDTQYF

D: TRBD1
size: -
V: TRBV27
J: TRBJ1-1
DNA: TGTGCCAGCAGTCCAACAGGGGGAACCTTCGCTGAAGCTTTCTTT
CDR3: CASSPTGGTFAEAFF